The T cell receptor beta chain described here comes from a study of blood T cell repertoires in COVID-19. Study context: The United States, Italy and Spain were the sources of the acute and convalescent COVID-19 samples. From T cells, B-cell-depleted T cells, or PBMCs came the material, which was cDNA or gDNA.

Authors' analysis steps: Nucleated cell counts were estimated from reference gene primer amplification. TCRdb keeps only in-frame clones here, not all; method: immunoSEQ multiplex PCR. V, J and clone size are those of that table, while D and trimming were read from the DNA. This sample has about 340,000 clones, with 86% found just once. Followed longitudinally, the Seattle patients had been enrolled during active infection. The V gene lost 6 bases and the J gene lost 0 bases, with 3 bases spanning the gap. The CDR3 is 12 amino acids. From germline, CDR1 is SQVTM and CDR2 ANQGSEA. The J gene is TRBJ2-6, the V gene TRBV29-1; no clear D gene. This clonotype originated in a woman between 55 and 75 years old with COVID-19, enrolled during active disease. Sequencing input: peripheral blood. The CDR3 loop reads CSVFSGANVLTF. The CDR3 bases are TGCAGCGTCTTCTCTGGGGCCAACGTCCTGACTTTC. Looking up the rest from reference TRBV29-1 and TRBJ2-6 gives the full variable domain: SAVISQKPSRDICQRGTSLTIQCQVDSQVTMMFWYRQQPGQSLTLIATANQGSEATYESGFVIDKFPISRPNLTFSTLTVSNMSPEDSSIYLCSVFSGANVLTFGAGSRLTVL.